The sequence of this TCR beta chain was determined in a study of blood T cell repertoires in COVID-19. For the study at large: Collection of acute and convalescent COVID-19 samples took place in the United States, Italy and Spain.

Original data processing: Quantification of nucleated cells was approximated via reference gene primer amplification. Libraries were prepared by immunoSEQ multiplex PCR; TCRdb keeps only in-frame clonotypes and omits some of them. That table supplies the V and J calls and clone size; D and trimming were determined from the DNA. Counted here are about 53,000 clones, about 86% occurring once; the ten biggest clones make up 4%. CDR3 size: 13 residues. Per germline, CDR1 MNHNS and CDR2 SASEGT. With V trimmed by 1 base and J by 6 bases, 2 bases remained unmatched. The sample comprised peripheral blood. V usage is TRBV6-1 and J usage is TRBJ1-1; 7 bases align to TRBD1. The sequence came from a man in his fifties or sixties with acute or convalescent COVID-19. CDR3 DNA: TGTGCCAGCAGTGAAGACAGGGGCGCTGAAGCTTTCTTT. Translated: CASSEDRGAEAFF.